This T cell receptor beta chain comes out of a study of CD8 T cells in ankylosing spondylitis. Trimming pared 6 bases from V and 10 bases from J, leaving 10 bases between. There are 11 residues in the CDR3. Looked up from germline, CDR1 is WSHSY and CDR2 is SAAADI. TCRdb used MiXCR to reprocess the 5' RACE reads, holding one entry per CDR3 protein. The sample yields 350,000 or so distinct CDR3 sequences, 9.5% to 13% seen once. This clonotype was found many times. The rearrangement joins TRBV10-2 to TRBJ2-1; D unclear. The clonotype was recovered from a female donor with ankylosing spondylitis or in good health (not recorded which). Sequenced material: blood, either unsorted or a sorted T cell fraction (not recorded which). The CDR3 loop reads CASRDLTEQFF. The CDR3 DNA reads as TGCGCCAGCAGGGACCTAACGGAGCAGTTCTTC.